This T cell receptor (beta chain) is drawn from a study of cytomegalovirus exposure and HLA in healthy donors. Whole-study findings and limits: Reportedly, cytomegalovirus status was diagnosed with high sensitivity and specificity.

The germline V gene encodes CDR1 MDHEN and CDR2 SYDVKM. Trimming shortened V by 6 bases and J by 3 bases, and 9 bases separated the two germline ends. The CDR3 is 13 residues long. This clone has just a few counts. As yet, its antigen is unknown. PCR employed 60 Vbeta and 13 Jbeta primers. Only in-frame clones appear in the TCRdb table, and some are missing; sequencing was by immunoSEQ multiplex PCR. Of under 55,000 clones detected, around 70% appear once; the ten largest clones hold 2.5% to 3%. The sample taken for sequencing was PBMCs. This rearrangement joins TRBV28 to TRBJ2-1; D is ambiguous. This receptor was obtained from a man aged 18 to 30 in good health and CMV-seronegative. DNA for the CDR3: TGTGCCAGCAGGACCCCGGGCTACAATGAGCAGTTCTTC. Its translation: CASRTPGYNEQFF.